The sequence of this TCR beta chain was determined in a study of OX40 agonist ivuxolimab in advanced cancers. Germline CDR1 and CDR2: SGHRS and YFSETQ. V was shortened by 5 bases and J by 2 bases, with 17 bases between the two germline ends. The CDR3 totals 15 residues. Generated by immunoSEQ multiplex PCR, the TCRdb table keeps only in-frame clones and is missing some. This table has 90,000 to 100,000 clones, about 86% appearing once. A history of autoimmune disease or systemic immunosuppression excluded patients. The V gene is TRBV5-1, the J gene TRBJ2-7, with a possible D match to TRBD1 (6 bases). The receptor comes from an adult with an advanced solid tumor such as melanoma, head and neck, liver or kidney cancer. The specimen comprised CD4+ or CD8+ T cells sorted from blood, sampled in a trial of the OX40 agonist ivuxolimab. Written as DNA, the CDR3 is TGCGCCAGCAGACTAACAACCGGGACACCCTACGAGCAGTACTTC. Translation: CASRLTTGTPYEQYF.